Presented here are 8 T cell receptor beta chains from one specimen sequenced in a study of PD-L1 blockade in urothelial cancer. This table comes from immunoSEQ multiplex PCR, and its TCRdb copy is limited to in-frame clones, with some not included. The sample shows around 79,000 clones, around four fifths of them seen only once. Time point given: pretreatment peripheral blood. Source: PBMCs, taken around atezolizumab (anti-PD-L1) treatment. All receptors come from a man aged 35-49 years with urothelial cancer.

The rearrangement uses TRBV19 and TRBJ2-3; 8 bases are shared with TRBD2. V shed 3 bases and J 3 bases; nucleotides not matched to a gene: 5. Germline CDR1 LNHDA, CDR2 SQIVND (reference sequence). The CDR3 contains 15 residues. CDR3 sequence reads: CASSMRSGATDTQYF. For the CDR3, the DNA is TGTGCCAGTAGTATGCGTAGCGGGGCTACAGATACGCAGTATTTT. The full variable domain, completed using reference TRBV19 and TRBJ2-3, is DGGITQSPKYLFRKEGQNVTLSCEQNLNHDAMYWYRQDPGQGLRLIYYSQIVNDFQKGDIAEGYSVSREKKESFPLTVTSAQKNPTAFYLCASSMRSGATDTQYFGPGTRLTVL.

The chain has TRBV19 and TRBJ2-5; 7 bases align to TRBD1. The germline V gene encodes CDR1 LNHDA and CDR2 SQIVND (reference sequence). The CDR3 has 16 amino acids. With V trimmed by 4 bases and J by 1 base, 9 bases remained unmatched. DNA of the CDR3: TGTGCCAGTAGTAGGCCATCCGGACAGGTCCAAGAGACCCAGTACTTC. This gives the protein CASSRPSGQVQETQYF.

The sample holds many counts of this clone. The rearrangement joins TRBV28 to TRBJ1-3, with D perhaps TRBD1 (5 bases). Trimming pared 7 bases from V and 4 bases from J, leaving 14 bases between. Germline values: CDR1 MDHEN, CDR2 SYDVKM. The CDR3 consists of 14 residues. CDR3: CASTFPGPGNTIYF. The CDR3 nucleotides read TGTGCCAGCACTTTCCCAGGGCCCGGAAACACCATATATTTT.

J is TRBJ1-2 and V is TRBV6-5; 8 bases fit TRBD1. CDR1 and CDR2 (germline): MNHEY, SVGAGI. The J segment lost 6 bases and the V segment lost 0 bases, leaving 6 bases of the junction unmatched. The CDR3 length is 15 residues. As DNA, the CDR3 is TGTGCCAGCAGTTACTCTGGACAGGGAGGCGATGGCTACACCTTC. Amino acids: CASSYSGQGGDGYTF.

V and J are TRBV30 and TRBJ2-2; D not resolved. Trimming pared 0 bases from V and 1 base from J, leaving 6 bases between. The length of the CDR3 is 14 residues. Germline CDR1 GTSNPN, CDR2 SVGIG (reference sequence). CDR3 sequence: CAWSVGWNTGELFF. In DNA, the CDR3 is TGTGCCTGGAGTGTGGGCTGGAACACCGGGGAGCTGTTTTTT.

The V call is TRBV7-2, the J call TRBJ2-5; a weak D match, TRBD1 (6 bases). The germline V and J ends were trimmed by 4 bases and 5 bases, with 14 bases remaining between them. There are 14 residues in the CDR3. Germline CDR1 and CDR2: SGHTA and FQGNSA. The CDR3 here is CASSSPQGRETQYF. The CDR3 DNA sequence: TGTGCCAGCAGCTCCCCACAGGGTCGGGAGACCCAGTACTTC.

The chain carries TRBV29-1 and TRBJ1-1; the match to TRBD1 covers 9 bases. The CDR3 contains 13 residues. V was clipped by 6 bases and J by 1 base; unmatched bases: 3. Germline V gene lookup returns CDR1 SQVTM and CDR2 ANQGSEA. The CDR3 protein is CSVGDRANTEAFF. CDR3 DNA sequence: TGCAGCGTGGGGGACAGGGCGAACACTGAAGCTTTCTTT.

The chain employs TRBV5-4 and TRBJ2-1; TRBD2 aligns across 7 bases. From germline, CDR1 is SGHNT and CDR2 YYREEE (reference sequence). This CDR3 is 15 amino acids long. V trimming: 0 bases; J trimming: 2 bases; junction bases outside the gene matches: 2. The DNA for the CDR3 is TGTGCCAGCAGCTTGGAAGGACTAGCCTACAATGAGCAGTTCTTC. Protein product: CASSLEGLAYNEQFF.